These 13 T cell receptor beta chains were all obtained from the same sample, sequenced in a study of blood T cell repertoires in COVID-19. Measured with immunoSEQ multiplex PCR; TCRdb has only the in-frame clones, and not every one. This table holds approximately 200,000 clones, 94% found once. Source material: peripheral blood. The receptors were sampled from a man aged 25 to 40 with COVID-19, enrolled during active disease.

The chain carries TRBV6-5 and TRBJ1-1, with a tentative D call TRBD1 (6 bases). V was pared by 3 bases and J by 10 bases, with 9 bases between. The CDR3 totals 11 residues. Per the germline V gene, CDR1 is MNHEY and CDR2 is SVGAGI. The CDR3 DNA is TGTGCCAGCAGTTATCAGGGGCGAGCTTTCTTT. Its translation is CASSYQGRAFF.

This clone came up a few times. The chain uses TRBV14 and TRBJ2-5, with 12 bases matching TRBD2. In germline, CDR1 is SGHDN, CDR2 FVKESK. The trim removed 0 bases at V and 4 bases at J, leaving 9 bases unmatched. The CDR3 consists of 18 residues. The CDR3 protein is CASSQEKGLAGPVETQYF. Here the CDR3 DNA reads TGTGCCAGCAGCCAAGAAAAAGGACTAGCGGGGCCCGTAGAGACCCAGTACTTC.

The rearrangement joins TRBV19 to TRBJ2-3; 12 nucleotides match TRBD2. CDR1 and CDR2 (germline): LNHDA, SQIVND (reference sequence). V lost 8 bases, J lost 3 bases, and 18 bases stayed unmatched. The CDR3 covers 19 residues. The CDR3 reads CASRPPSGLAGAETDTQYF. The CDR3 DNA reads TGTGCCAGTCGCCCGCCCTCGGGACTAGCGGGCGCTGAAACAGATACGCAGTATTTT.

This rearrangement joins TRBV7-9 to TRBJ1-4; TRBD1 might be the D (6 bases). V was trimmed by 4 bases and J by 0 bases, leaving 12 bases between them. CDR1 is SEHNR, CDR2 FQNEAQ, per germline (reference sequence). The CDR3 contains 16 residues. The CDR3 DNA follows: TGTGCCAGCAGCTCCCCCCAGGGGTCAACTAATGAAAAACTGTTTTTT. Protein: CASSSPQGSTNEKLFF.

The rearrangement joins TRBV11-3 to TRBJ1-1; D remains ambiguous. The V gene's germline CDR1 is SGHNT and CDR2 YENEEA. This CDR3 is 10 amino acids long. The germline V and J ends were trimmed by 9 bases and 5 bases, with 7 bases remaining between them. The chain's CDR3 is CARGLTEAFF. The CDR3 region has the DNA TGTGCCAGGGGCCTTACTGAAGCTTTCTTT.

The J gene is TRBJ2-7, the V gene TRBV9; a possible D gene is TRBD2 (6 bases). In germline, CDR1 is SGDLS, CDR2 YYNGEE. Trimming shortened V by 0 bases and J by 1 base, and 14 bases separated the two germline ends. This CDR3 region has 16 residues. Written as DNA, the CDR3 is TGTGCCAGCAGCGTAGTGTGGTACAGCGGGTCCTACGAGCAGTACTTC. Protein product: CASSVVWYSGSYEQYF.

V usage is TRBV5-1 and J usage is TRBJ1-1, with TRBD1 matching over 7 bases. J lost 7 bases, V lost 0 bases, and 3 bases had no gene match. The CDR3 covers 13 residues. From germline, CDR1 is SGHRS and CDR2 YFSETQ. CDR3 region: CASSLGGQLEAFF. Here the CDR3 DNA reads TGCGCCAGCAGCTTGGGGGGACAGCTTGAAGCTTTCTTT.

The V call is TRBV3-1 (or the pseudogene TRBV3-2), the J call TRBJ1-1; 8 bases fit TRBD1. CDR3 length equals 15 residues. V lost 1 base, J lost 7 bases, and 8 bases stayed unmatched. The germline gives CDR1 LGHDT, CDR2 YNNKEL (reference sequence). The CDR3 region has the DNA TGTGCCAGCAGCCAAGCCCCCCGACAGGGGCTTGAAGCTTTCTTT. This translates into CASSQAPRQGLEAFF.

The V and J genes are TRBV5-6 and TRBJ1-1; D gene ambiguous. The V end lost 2 bases, the J end lost 11 bases, and 13 bases lay between the germline ends. This CDR3 region has 12 residues. Per the germline V gene, CDR1 is SGHDT and CDR2 is YYEEEE. The CDR3 is CASSFSSYTAFF. In nucleotides, the CDR3 is TGTGCCAGCAGCTTTTCAAGTTACACCGCTTTCTTT.

The CDR3 region has the DNA TGTGCCTGGACCCCTGGGTCGGGCACTGAAGCTTTCTTT. This sequence encodes CAWTPGSGTEAFF. V is TRBV30 and J is TRBJ1-1; no reliable D call. CDR3 length equals 13 residues. The V end lost 4 bases, the J end lost 4 bases, and 13 bases lay between the germline ends. Germline values: CDR1 GTSNPN, CDR2 SVGIG (reference sequence).

V is TRBV29-1 and J is TRBJ2-2; D ambiguous. The CDR3 has 14 residues. CDR1 and CDR2 (germline): SQVTM, ANQGSEA. V gave up 4 bases and J gave up 0 bases, with 9 bases separating them. CDR3 protein: CSVAAGTNTGELFF. Written as DNA, the CDR3 is TGCAGCGTTGCCGCAGGTACGAACACCGGGGAGCTGTTTTTT.

In DNA, the CDR3 is TGTGCCAGTAGCTTAAAAAGCCGGGCCGGACTGCTCAATCAGCCCCAGCATTTT. This codes for CASSLKSRAGLLNQPQHF. The chain is built from TRBV19 and TRBJ1-5; D ambiguous. CDR3 length equals 18 residues. The ends were cut back, 6 bases at V and 3 bases at J, with 24 bases in the middle. Looked up from germline, CDR1 is LNHDA and CDR2 is SQIVND (reference sequence).

The chain joins TRBV7-3 to TRBJ2-2; 7 bases map to TRBD1. With V trimmed by 4 bases and J by 4 bases, 3 bases remained unmatched. Germline V gene lookup returns CDR1 SGHTA and CDR2 FQGTGA. The CDR3 is made up of 14 amino acids. CDR3 DNA: TGTGCCAGCAGCTGGACAGGTGGCACCGGGGAGCTGTTTTTT. It is translated as CASSWTGGTGELFF.